The 2 T cell receptor beta chains below come from one sample, sequenced in a study of cytomegalovirus exposure and HLA in healthy donors. PCR primers comprised 60 Vbeta and 13 Jbeta primers. Sequencing used immunoSEQ multiplex PCR; TCRdb keeps in-frame clones, though not all of them. The table has roughly 120,000 clones, roughly 84% seen once. The sequencing sample was made of PBMCs. These receptors originate from a woman aged 18-29 years in good health and CMV-seropositive.

V usage is TRBV5-6 and J usage is TRBJ2-5; D is possibly TRBD2 (6 bases). The CDR3 totals 15 residues. Germline CDR1 is SGHDT and CDR2 is YYEEEE. Between the trimmed V and J ends, which lost 1 base and 5 bases, there was a span of 15 bases. The CDR3 DNA follows: TGTGCCAGCAGCTTGAAACGGGTTGGGGGGGAGACCCAGTACTTC. It is translated as CASSLKRVGGETQYF.

The chain couples TRBV29-1 to TRBJ2-3; the D gene is possibly TRBD2 (6 bases). This CDR3 spans 15 amino acids. The V gene lost 6 bases and the J gene lost 0 bases, with 16 bases spanning the gap. Germline V gene data show CDR1 as SQVTM and CDR2 as ANQGSEA. In nucleotides, the CDR3 is TGCAGCGTCGGGCGGGGCAGTGCTAGCACAGATACGCAGTATTTT. Its translation: CSVGRGSASTDTQYF.